Each of the 10 T cell receptor beta chains below was sequenced from the same sample in a study of shared clonotypes between healthy human individuals. Using immunoSEQ multiplex PCR, the repertoire was profiled, and TCRdb retains in-frame clones only, with some absent. The sample carries about 1.1 million clones, 75% to 80% recorded once. The specimen was memory CD4+ T cells from PBMCs. Subset: CD45RA-negative fraction. These receptors all come from a young man in good health. Some clones in this sample may be carry-over from other donors' samples.

This sequence joins TRBV5-1 and TRBJ2-5, with no clear D. V gave up 5 bases and J gave up 5 bases, with 22 bases separating them. Germline V lookup: CDR1 SGHRS, CDR2 YFSETQ. CDR3 length equals 16 residues. The CDR3 DNA reads TGCGCCAGCAGTGGGCGTTCTACCCCGGGTATTGAGACCCAGTACTTC. Protein sequence: CASSGRSTPGIETQYF.

The J gene is TRBJ1-2, the V gene TRBV11-2; TRBD1 aligns across 9 bases. The CDR3 sequence is 13 residues long. Germline CDR1 reads SGHAT; CDR2 reads FQNNGV. Losses at the gene ends were 5 bases for V and 8 bases for J; bases not matched to a gene: 6. This chain's CDR3 is CASSPGQGLGYTF. Here the CDR3 DNA reads TGTGCCAGCAGCCCGGGACAGGGATTAGGCTACACCTTC.

The chain combines TRBV4-3 with TRBJ2-7; 12 bases map to TRBD2. The CDR3 spans 16 residues. V shed 4 bases and J 1 base; nucleotides not matched to a gene: 5. Germline V CDR1 and CDR2: LGHNA, YSLEER. This chain's CDR3 is CASSLLGLAGSYEQYF. The DNA for the CDR3 is TGCGCCAGCAGCCTACTGGGACTAGCGGGTTCCTACGAGCAGTACTTC.

The chain has TRBV18 and TRBJ2-1, with D unclear. Trimming removed 3 bases at V and 0 bases at J, with 6 bases between. Germline V lookup: CDR1 KGHSH, CDR2 LQKENI. The CDR3 is 14 residues long. The CDR3 DNA follows: TGTGCCAGCTCACCCCTGGGCTCCTACAATGAGCAGTTCTTC. It codes for CASSPLGSYNEQFF.

This clone was picked up one time. The chain recombines TRBV6-1 with TRBJ2-7, with TRBD1 matching over 7 bases. The germline CDR1 and CDR2 sequences are MNHNS and SASEGT. V was clipped by 6 bases and J by 2 bases; unmatched bases: 10. The CDR3 contains 15 residues. CDR3 amino acids: CASRTTGNLAYEQYF. The CDR3 DNA reads as TGTGCCAGCAGGACGACAGGGAACCTAGCCTACGAGCAGTACTTC.

The chain combines TRBV5-1 with TRBJ2-6; D possibly corresponds to TRBD2 (7 bases). CDR3 length: 16 residues. Germline values: CDR1 SGHRS, CDR2 YFSETQ. Trimming shortened V by 7 bases and J by 1 base, and 15 bases separated the two germline ends. CDR3 sequence reads: CASLQGGASGANVLTF. CDR3 in DNA: TGCGCCAGCTTACAGGGAGGGGCGTCTGGGGCCAACGTCCTGACTTTC.

J is TRBJ1-1 and V is TRBV5-1; D is ambiguous. Germline V lookup: CDR1 SGHRS, CDR2 YFSETQ. The CDR3 is made up of 14 amino acids. Trimming stripped 0 bases from V and 4 bases from J, with 10 bases between. CDR3 region: CASSLDSWGTEAFF. CDR3 in DNA: TGCGCCAGCAGCTTGGATTCGTGGGGCACTGAAGCTTTCTTT.

This clone was picked up a small number of times. J is TRBJ2-1 and V is TRBV10-3; the D gene is possibly TRBD2 (5 bases). Germline CDR1 reads ENHRY; CDR2 reads SYGVKD. The length of the CDR3 is 12 residues. V lost 6 bases, J lost 8 bases, and 11 bases lay in between. CDR3: CAISLERDEQFF. The CDR3 region has the DNA TGTGCCATCAGCCTCGAGAGGGATGAGCAGTTCTTC.

Regarding this clone: One base separates it from a far larger clone, so it is likely a read error. Different DNA sequences within this sample yield the same CDR3. This rearrangement joins TRBV11-3 to TRBJ2-1; unclear D gene. V gave up 1 base and J gave up 2 bases, with 3 bases separating them. The CDR3 is made up of 13 amino acids. Looked up from germline, CDR1 is SGHNT and CDR2 is YENEEA. The CDR3 region has the DNA TGTGCCAGCAGCTTAGGAGCCTACAATGAGCAGTTCTTC. Amino acid sequence: CASSLGAYNEQFF.

This clone was counted between two and nine times. This chain joins TRBV29-1 and TRBJ1-1, with unresolved D. The length of the CDR3 is 13 residues. Germline V gene sequence: CDR1 SQVTM, CDR2 ANQGSEA. The germline V and J ends were trimmed by 3 bases and 0 bases, with 8 bases remaining between them. The CDR3 loop is CSVEGFLNTEAFF. The CDR3 DNA is TGCAGCGTTGAGGGGTTTTTGAACACTGAAGCTTTCTTT.